The present entry profiles one T cell receptor beta chain with its context. The antigen it recognizes is unknown. The record has no base qualities; no much larger clone is one base away. For the CD8 naive samples, CD45RO-negative cells were positively selected for CCR7, yielding a CD45RA+CCR7+ population from which TemRA cells were excluded. Donors were healthy HIV-negative adults with no recently reported acute infections or vaccinations. Every donor was a Caucasian adult residing in Nashville, Tennessee, USA. Blood was obtained by leukapheresis, after which PBMCs were separated by Ficoll-Histopaque density gradient centrifugation and cryopreserved in liquid nitrogen vapor phase. Analytical flow cytometry was used to check the purity and quantity of every magnetically sorted T cell population. Each sorted fraction had its genomic DNA isolated and then quantified by UV absorbance on a Nanodrop 2000c.

The data are from a study of shared clonotypes between healthy human individuals (TCRdb year 2020). A note on the overall study: The cohort included a few men and a couple of women between 18 and 49 years of age. For each donor, three plates each were used for CD4 naive and CD4 memory, two plates were used for CD8 naive, and one plate was used for CD8 memory. To estimate repertoire size and how much clonotype sharing occurs between individuals, the study deeply sequenced the blood TCR repertoires of a handful of healthy adults. Different laboratories and diverse techniques were used to prepare libraries and sequence TCR repertoires, to increase sequencing depth and limit assay-specific biases. Per donor, leukapheresis produced somewhere between about 0.9 and 10 billion PBMCs.

CDR1 and CDR2 are read off the germline V gene (reference sequence) as LNHNV and YYDKDF. V lost 5 bases and J lost 7 bases, and the count of bases not matched to a germline gene is 6. From its cysteine to its phenylalanine, the CDR3 spans 15 amino acids. Only the CDR3 DNA is retained, 45 bases long and in frame from the first base. Paper-wide results and their limitations: Incomplete sequencing was indicated by rarefaction of sorted-subset datasets, despite the large sequencing depth. Sharing across a handful of donors was observed for about 4.8% of naive CD4, less than 4% of naive CD8, 2% to 2.5% of memory CD4, and roughly 0.4% of memory CD8 clonotypes. Clonotypes shared by all four sorted-subset donors showed higher generation probabilities than non-shared clonotypes. Pairwise subsampling led to the expectation that sequencing depth would affect the degree of clonotype sharing among donors. Sampling was restricted to blood, and TCR repertoires in tissue are likely to differ from TCR repertoires in blood. The small number of donors limited the genetic and exposure-history diversity represented. Estimated clonotype richness was generally larger for naive than for memory subsets.

TCR CDR3 regions were amplified from genomic DNA by multiplex PCR using the deep immunoSEQ assay. Genomic DNA extracted from each cell subset was distributed evenly over all wells of several immunoSEQ 96-well plates, and each plate served as one replicate. For sorted subsets, about 220 ng of genomic DNA, equivalent to around 30,000 T cell genomes, went into each replicate PCR. Purified libraries were measured with a Qubit 3.0 fluorometer, size-checked on a Bioanalyzer 2100, and measured again with the KAPA Library Quantification kit. Each immunoSEQ 96-well plate was sequenced on its own single-read 150-cycle Illumina NextSeq 550 flow cell. In the original analysis: The immunoSEQ output contained only junctional sequences without quality scores, so filtering could not match that applied to full-length reads. To assign V/J genes and CDR3, sequences were annotated using PyIR, a Python wrapper for IgBLAST v1.9, with IMGT germline references. Any read was removed if the V/J assignment was weak (E-value above 1e-6), the CDR3 was missing, or the read contained stop codons, out-of-frame junctions, or ambiguous translated residues. A V3J clonotype was defined by an identical inferred V gene, J gene, and CDR3 amino acid sequence. Percentage overlap between repertoires was computed as shared unique clonotypes divided by the size of the smaller repertoire. RTK rarefaction, the Chao1 estimator, and Recon v2.1 estimates of unobserved clonotypes were used to assess repertoire richness. For all TCRbeta clonotypes obtained by the gDNA method from a few donors, generation probabilities were computed with OLGA. TCRdb's version of the immuneACCESS table is confined to in-frame rearrangements and falls short of the full clone set. An unresolved V gene accounts for under half of the shortfall where checked; the remainder is of unknown origin. The V and J calls and clone size are taken from that table; D and trimming were inferred from the DNA. The sample records more than 500,000 clones, approximately 96% of which are singletons. The ten largest clones add up to about 0.11% of the sample.

Recombination joined TRBV15 with TRBJ2-2; 11 central bases correspond to TRBD2. The TCR comes from a woman aged 25 to 39 in good health. The material sequenced was naive CD8+ T cells sorted from blood. Read against the paper, the sample's cell subset or site label means: CD45RA+CCR7+. The DNA is TGTGCCACCAGCCGTACTAGCGGGAGTAGCGGGGAGCTGTTTTTT. Translation gives CATSRTSGSSGELFF.